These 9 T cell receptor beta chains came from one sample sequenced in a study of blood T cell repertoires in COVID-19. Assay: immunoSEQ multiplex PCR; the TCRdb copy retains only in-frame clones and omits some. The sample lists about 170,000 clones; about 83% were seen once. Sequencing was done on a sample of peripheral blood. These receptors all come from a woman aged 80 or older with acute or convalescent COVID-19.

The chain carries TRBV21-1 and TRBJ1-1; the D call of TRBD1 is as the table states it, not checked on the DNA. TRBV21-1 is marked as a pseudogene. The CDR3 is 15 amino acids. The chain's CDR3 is CASSKVQDSSLRAFF. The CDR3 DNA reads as TGTGCCAGCAGCAAAGTTCAGGACAGCTCCTTGCGGGCTTTCTTT.

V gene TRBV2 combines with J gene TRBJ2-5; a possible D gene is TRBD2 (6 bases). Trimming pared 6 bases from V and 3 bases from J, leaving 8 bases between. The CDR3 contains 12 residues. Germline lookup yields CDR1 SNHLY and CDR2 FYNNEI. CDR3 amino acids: CASRGEEETQYF. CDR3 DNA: TGTGCCAGCAGGGGGGAGGAAGAGACCCAGTACTTC. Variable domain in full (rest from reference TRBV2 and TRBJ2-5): EPEVTQTPSHQVTQMGQEVILRCVPISNHLYFYWYRQILGQKVEFLVSFYNNEISEKSEIFDDQFSVERPDGSNFTLKIRSTKLEDSAMYFCASRGEEETQYFGPGTRLLVL.

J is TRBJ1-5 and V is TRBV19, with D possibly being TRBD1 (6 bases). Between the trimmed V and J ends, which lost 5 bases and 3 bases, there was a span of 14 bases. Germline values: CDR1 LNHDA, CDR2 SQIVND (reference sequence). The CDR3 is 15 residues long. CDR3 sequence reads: CASSGGGGSNQPQHF. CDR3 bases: TGTGCCAGTAGTGGTGGGGGGGGCTCCAATCAGCCCCAGCATTTT.

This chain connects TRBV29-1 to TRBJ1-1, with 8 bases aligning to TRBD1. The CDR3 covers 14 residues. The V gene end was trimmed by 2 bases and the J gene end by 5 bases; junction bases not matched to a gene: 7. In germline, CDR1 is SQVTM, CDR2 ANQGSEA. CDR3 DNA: TGCAGCGTTGAACTGGACAGGGAAGTAACTGAAGCTTTCTTT. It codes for CSVELDREVTEAFF.

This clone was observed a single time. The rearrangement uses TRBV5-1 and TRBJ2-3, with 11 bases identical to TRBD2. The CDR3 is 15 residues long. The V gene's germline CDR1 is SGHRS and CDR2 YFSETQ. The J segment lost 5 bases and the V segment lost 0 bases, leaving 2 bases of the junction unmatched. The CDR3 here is CASSLVAGGRDTQYF. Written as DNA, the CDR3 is TGCGCCAGCAGCTTGGTAGCGGGGGGGCGAGATACGCAGTATTTT.

The CDR3 nucleotides are TGCGCCAGCAGCCAAGAGGAGTTAAGGAACACCATATATTTT. Translating gives CASSQEELRNTIYF. The chain employs TRBV4-1 and TRBJ1-3; D uncertain. The V and J ends lost 0 bases and 7 bases respectively, with 10 bases between them. This CDR3 is built from 14 residues. Germline values: CDR1 MGHRA, CDR2 YSYEKL.

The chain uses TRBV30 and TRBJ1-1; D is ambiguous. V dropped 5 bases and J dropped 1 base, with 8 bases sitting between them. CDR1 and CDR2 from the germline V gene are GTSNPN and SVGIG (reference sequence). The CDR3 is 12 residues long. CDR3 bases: TGTGCCTGGGGGCCACGGAACACTGAAGCTTTCTTT. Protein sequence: CAWGPRNTEAFF.

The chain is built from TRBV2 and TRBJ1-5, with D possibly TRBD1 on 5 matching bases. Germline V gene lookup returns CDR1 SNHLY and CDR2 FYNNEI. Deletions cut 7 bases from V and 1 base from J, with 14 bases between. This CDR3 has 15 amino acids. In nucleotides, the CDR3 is TGTGCCAGCACCCCGTCCGGGGGGAGCAATCAGCCCCAGCATTTT. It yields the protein CASTPSGGSNQPQHF.

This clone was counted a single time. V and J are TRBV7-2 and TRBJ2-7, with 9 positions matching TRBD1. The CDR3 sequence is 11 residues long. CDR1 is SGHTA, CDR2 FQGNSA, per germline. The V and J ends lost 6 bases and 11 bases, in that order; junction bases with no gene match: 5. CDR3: CASRNRDREYF. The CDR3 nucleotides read TGTGCCAGCAGAAACCGGGACAGGGAGTACTTC.